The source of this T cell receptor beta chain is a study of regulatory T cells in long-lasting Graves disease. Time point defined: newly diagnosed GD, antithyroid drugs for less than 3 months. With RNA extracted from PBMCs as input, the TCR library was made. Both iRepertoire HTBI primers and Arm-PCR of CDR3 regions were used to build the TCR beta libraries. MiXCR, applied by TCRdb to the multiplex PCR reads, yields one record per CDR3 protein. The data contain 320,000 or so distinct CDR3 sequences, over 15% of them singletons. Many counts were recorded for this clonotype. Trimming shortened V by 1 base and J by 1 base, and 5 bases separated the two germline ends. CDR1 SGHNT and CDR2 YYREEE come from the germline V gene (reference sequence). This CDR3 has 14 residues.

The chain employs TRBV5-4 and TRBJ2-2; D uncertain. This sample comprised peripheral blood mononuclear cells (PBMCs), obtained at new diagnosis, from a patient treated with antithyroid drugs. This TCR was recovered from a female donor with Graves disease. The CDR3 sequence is CASSLWENTGELFF. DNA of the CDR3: TGTGCCAGCAGCTTGTGGGAGAACACCGGGGAGCTGTTTTTT.